This TCR beta chain was retrieved from a study of early T cells in non-severe SARS-CoV-2 infection. At the level of the study: It was bulk RNA from unsorted whole blood that was sequenced, and the chains were unpaired.

This CDR3 is built from 16 residues. CDR1 is SGHVS, CDR2 FNYEAQ, per germline. The ends were cut back, 5 bases at V and 3 bases at J, with 17 bases in the middle. This clonotype was seen repeatedly, ten times or more. Its antigen is undetermined. General study findings and limits: There was a bias toward anti-spike CD8 responses in VDJdb matching, which missed private and CD4 specificities.

Tagging with unique molecular identifiers was applied to individual cDNA molecules. TCRdb reprocessed the 5' RACE reads with MiXCR, giving one entry per CDR3 protein. The profile shows some 32,000 distinct CDR3 sequences, over 6.5% of them singletons. Sequences were obtained from whole blood. V gene TRBV7-6 combines with J gene TRBJ2-1; maybe TRBD1 (6 bases). This clonotype was sampled from an adult who was a healthcare worker with PCR-confirmed SARS-CoV-2 infection or an uninfected control (not recorded which). The DNA for the CDR3 is TGTGCCAGCAGCCTGGGTCGGACAGTTTTCTACAATGAGCAGTTCTTC. Its protein product is CASSLGRTVFYNEQFF.